This T cell receptor (beta chain) was found in a study of blood T cell repertoires in COVID-19. Looking at the study overall: COVID-19 samples collected from the United States, Italy and Spain covered acute and convalescent phases. Sources were T cells, B-cell-depleted T cells, or PBMCs; the material itself was cDNA or gDNA.

J was trimmed by 4 bases and V by 2 bases; bases with no gene match: 10. Germline V CDR1 and CDR2: MGHRA, YSYEKL. The CDR3 has 17 amino acids. Per the authors' pipeline: Researchers report that nucleated cell counts were estimated from reference gene primer amplification. Libraries were prepared by immunoSEQ multiplex PCR; TCRdb keeps only in-frame clonotypes and omits some of them. Clone size and the V and J calls come from that table; the DNA yielded D and trimming. This sample has around 42,000 clones, with around 90% found just once. The clonotype comes from a man aged 50-59 years with active COVID-19. The chain couples TRBV4-1 to TRBJ2-1; 8 nucleotides line up with TRBD2. Sequences were obtained from peripheral blood. The CDR3 spells CASSQNAAGGPYNEQFF. The CDR3 region has the DNA TGCGCCAGCAGCCAAAACGCGGCGGGGGGCCCTTACAATGAGCAGTTCTTC.